Presented here are 16 T cell receptor beta chains from one specimen sequenced in a study of T-cell memory formation after mild COVID-19. Via MiXCR, TCRdb re-called the 5' RACE reads, giving one row per CDR3 protein. This sample has roughly 240,000 distinct CDR3 sequences, with approximately 15% found just once. Material: PBMCs or a T cell subset sorted from them (not recorded which). These receptors originate from an adult woman who had mild COVID-19 (a few samples of this study predate the infection). Cell type and time point are not known.

The chain has TRBV4-3 and TRBJ2-3; 13 bases are shared with TRBD2. CDR1 and CDR2 from the germline V gene are LGHNA and YSLEER. Trimming removed 4 bases from V and 4 bases from J; junction bases left unmatched: 11. The length of the CDR3 is 18 residues. The CDR3 nucleotides read TGCGCCAGCAGCCGGAGACTAGCGGGAGGTGTGAGGGCAGATACGCAGTATTTT. Protein product: CASSRRLAGGVRADTQYF.

This clonotype was seen more than once but under ten times. This chain links TRBV18 with TRBJ2-5; tentatively, D is TRBD2 (6 bases). CDR3 length: 14 residues. The germline CDR1 and CDR2 sequences are KGHSH and LQKENI. V was pared by 3 bases and J by 2 bases, with 10 bases between. The CDR3 DNA is TGTGCCAGCTCACCTTTAGCGGATCAAGAGACCCAGTACTTC. Translating it yields CASSPLADQETQYF.

This chain joins TRBV14 and TRBJ2-3; no reliable D call. V was pared by 4 bases and J by 8 bases, with 10 bases between. Germline CDR1 reads SGHDN; CDR2 reads FVKESK. This CDR3 has 12 amino acids. The CDR3 DNA sequence: TGTGCCAGCAGCCGCACCATGTTTACGCAGTATTTT. This translates into CASSRTMFTQYF.

This clonotype was seen a handful of times. The chain joins TRBV12-3 or TRBV12-4 to TRBJ2-1; D might be TRBD2 (5 bases). This CDR3 is built from 13 residues. Between the trimmed V and J ends, which lost 6 bases and 5 bases, there was a span of 11 bases. The CDR3 DNA reads as TGTGCCAGCAGGCTCGACGGGAACAATGAGCAGTTCTTC. Its translation is CASRLDGNNEQFF.

This chain connects TRBV2 to TRBJ1-1, with 7 bases identical to TRBD1. Germline V gives CDR1 SNHLY, CDR2 FYNNEI. The CDR3 runs to 12 residues. The ends lost 6 bases at V and 11 bases at J; junction bases unmatched: 9. The DNA for the CDR3 is TGTGCCAGCAGAAAACAGGGGCCACAGGCTTTCTTT. Translating it yields CASRKQGPQAFF.

This clonotype was detected a few times. The V call is TRBV28, the J call TRBJ2-3; 11 nucleotides agree with TRBD1. The length of the CDR3 is 15 residues. Per germline, CDR1 MDHEN and CDR2 SYDVKM. The trim removed 7 bases at V and 1 base at J, leaving 4 bases unmatched. CDR3 loop: CASIMDRGRTDTQYF. The CDR3 DNA reads TGTGCCAGCATCATGGACAGGGGGCGCACAGATACGCAGTATTTT.

The chain combines TRBV2 with TRBJ1-5; D gene unclear. Looked up from germline, CDR1 is SNHLY and CDR2 is FYNNEI. V lost 6 bases and J lost 5, with 11 bases in between. The CDR3 spans 13 residues. CDR3: CASRERGYQPQHF. CDR3 nucleotide sequence: TGTGCCAGCAGGGAGAGAGGGTATCAGCCCCAGCATTTT.

The rearrangement joins TRBV18 to TRBJ2-5; no firm D call. The ends were cut back, 2 bases at V and 5 bases at J, with 12 bases in the middle. The CDR3 is 14 residues long. Germline lookup yields CDR1 KGHSH and CDR2 LQKENI. The DNA of the CDR3 is TGTGCCAGCTCACCAGAAACCCTAAGGGAGACCCAGTACTTC. Its protein is CASSPETLRETQYF. Together with reference TRBV18 and TRBJ2-5, the CDR3 gives the full variable domain: NAGVMQNPRHLVRRRGQEARLRCSPMKGHSHVYWYRQLPEEGLKFMVYLQKENIIDESGMPKERFSAEFPKEGPSILRIQQVVRGDSAAYFCASSPETLRETQYFGPGTRLLVL.

CDR3 sequence: CASSLARGVRISEAFF. DNA for the CDR3: TGTGCCAGCAGCTTAGCGCGCGGGGTTCGGATCTCTGAAGCTTTCTTT. The chain employs TRBV11-1 and TRBJ1-1; D remains unclear. The length of the CDR3 is 16 residues. Trimming left V 0 bases short and J 6 bases short, with 17 bases between. Germline V gene lookup returns CDR1 SGHAT and CDR2 FQDESV (reference sequence).

The chain employs TRBV10-3 and TRBJ2-4, with D possibly TRBD2 on 5 matching bases. V dropped 2 bases and J dropped 0 bases, with 11 bases sitting between them. The CDR3 extends over 16 amino acids. Germline V gives CDR1 ENHRY, CDR2 SYGVKD. The CDR3 reads CAISEVDGLAKNIQYF. The DNA for the CDR3 is TGTGCCATCAGTGAGGTAGATGGACTAGCCAAAAACATTCAGTACTTC.

The V gene is TRBV19, the J gene TRBJ1-2; D is unclear. Germline CDR1 is LNHDA and CDR2 is SQIVND (reference sequence). This CDR3 has 15 residues. The ends were cut back, 7 bases at V and 4 bases at J, with 19 bases in the middle. For the CDR3, the DNA is TGTGCCAGTATACCCTCTTCACGGAACATCTATGGCTACACCTTC. Its protein product is CASIPSSRNIYGYTF.

The genes are TRBV12-3 or TRBV12-4 and TRBJ1-1, with 7 positions matching TRBD1. This CDR3 is built from 14 residues. V was pared by 6 bases and J by 6 bases, with 10 bases of the junction left unmatched. CDR3 amino acids: CASRRTGPTAEAFF. The CDR3 DNA reads TGTGCCAGCAGGAGGACAGGACCTACGGCTGAAGCTTTCTTT.

Only one count was recorded for this clonotype. The J gene is TRBJ2-7, the V gene TRBV5-1; D gene ambiguous. V lost 0 bases, J lost 6 bases, and 10 bases lay in between. The CDR3 length is 13 residues. Germline CDR1 reads SGHRS; CDR2 reads YFSETQ. The CDR3 nucleotides read TGCGCCAGCAGCTTGGCTCCAGCTCTCGAGCAGTACTTC. Translating it yields CASSLAPALEQYF.

This clonotype was detected only a few times. This sequence joins TRBV5-1 and TRBJ2-5; TRBD2 matches at 14 bases. CDR1 is SGHRS and CDR2 is YFSETQ in the germline V gene. The CDR3 contains 16 residues. V dropped 4 bases and J dropped 1; count of bases not matched to a gene: 3. The CDR3 is CASSPGTSGGQETQYF. The CDR3 nucleotides are TGCGCCAGCAGCCCAGGGACTAGCGGGGGCCAAGAGACCCAGTACTTC.

In this sample, this clonotype turned up a few times. The CDR3 nucleotides are TGTGCCAGCACCCTTAGCGGGAGGAGTGACATTCAGTACTTC. Amino acids: CASTLSGRSDIQYF. This chain joins TRBV12-3 or TRBV12-4 and TRBJ2-4, with 10 bases matching TRBD2. The trim removed 7 bases at V and 8 bases at J, leaving 8 bases unmatched. The CDR3 has 14 residues.

This clonotype was recorded a few times. The chain employs TRBV18 and TRBJ1-2; 8 bases map to TRBD1. The junction had 6 bases not matched to a gene; V was cut back by 3 bases and J by 6 bases. This CDR3 contains 14 residues. From germline, CDR1 is KGHSH and CDR2 LQKENI. The CDR3 reads CASSPGSGGNGYTF. DNA for the CDR3: TGTGCCAGCTCACCGGGTTCAGGGGGCAATGGCTACACCTTC. The full variable domain, with the rest looked up from reference TRBV18 and TRBJ1-2, is NAGVMQNPRHLVRRRGQEARLRCSPMKGHSHVYWYRQLPEEGLKFMVYLQKENIIDESGMPKERFSAEFPKEGPSILRIQQVVRGDSAAYFCASSPGSGGNGYTFGSGTRLTVV.